This TCR beta chain appears in the sequencing data of a study of blood T cell repertoires in COVID-19. For the study at large: COVID-19 samples from acute and convalescent phases originated in the United States, Italy and Spain. Nucleic acid was either cDNA or gDNA, and it came from T cells, B-cell-depleted T cells, or PBMCs.

Germline lookup yields CDR1 SNHLY and CDR2 FYNNEI. V shed 5 bases and J shed 4 bases, with 9 bases lying between them. CDR3 length: 13 amino acids. Per the original data handling: Estimation of nucleated cell counts was performed using reference gene primer amplification. The method was immunoSEQ multiplex PCR; TCRdb's version includes in-frame clones alone and lacks a portion of them. The V and J calls and the clone size are those of that table, but D and trimming were determined from the DNA. Of around 130,000 clones in the sample, roughly four fifths were seen once. The chain links TRBV2 to TRBJ1-5, with D maybe TRBD1 (6 bases). The source of this sequence is a woman in her sixties or seventies with acute or convalescent COVID-19. Sequenced sample: peripheral blood. CDR3 nucleotide sequence: TGTGCCAGCAGTCAGGGGATGAATCAGCCCCAGCATTTT. It codes for CASSQGMNQPQHF. The variable domain in full, with the rest retrieved from reference TRBV2 and TRBJ1-5, is EPEVTQTPSHQVTQMGQEVILRCVPISNHLYFYWYRQILGQKVEFLVSFYNNEISEKSEIFDDQFSVERPDGSNFTLKIRSTKLEDSAMYFCASSQGMNQPQHFGDGTRLSIL.